This TCR beta chain comes out of a study of spatial heterogeneity in lung cancer. Whole-study findings and limits: The number of expanded tumor alpha and beta chains correlated with mutation number.

Germline CDR1 reads LGHDT; CDR2 reads YNNKEL (reference sequence). V shed 3 bases and J 0 bases; nucleotides not matched to a gene: 3. The CDR3 loop spans 16 amino acids. Time point: sample taken at primary tumor resection. Whole RNA, isolated from tumor, nontumor lung or frozen PBMC, was sequenced without prior sorting. This clonotype is categorized as medium-sized. As yet, its antigen is unknown. TCRdb recomputed calls from the 5' RACE reads with MiXCR, one row per CDR3 protein. The table includes about 1,600 distinct CDR3 sequences, roughly 17% detected once. The rearrangement uses TRBV3-1 and TRBJ2-3; 10 positions match TRBD2. Sequencing was performed on lung tumor tissue, taken at surgery. The receptor's source is a female donor with early-stage non-small cell lung cancer. CDR3 nucleotides: TGTGCCAGCAGCCAGAGGGGACTAGCGAGCACAGATACGCAGTATTTT. It specifies CASSQRGLASTDTQYF.